This T cell receptor (beta chain) was profiled in a study of blood T cell repertoires in COVID-19. Study-level information: Samples taken during acute and convalescent COVID-19 were collected in the United States, Italy and Spain. Sources were T cells, B-cell-depleted T cells, or PBMCs; the material itself was cDNA or gDNA.

Original handling: The authors estimated nucleated cell counts from reference gene primer amplification. Profiled with immunoSEQ multiplex PCR; TCRdb holds only in-frame clones, not every one. V and J calls and clone size come straight from that table; D and trimming were deduced from the DNA. The sample records around 250,000 clones, approximately 78% being singletons. CDR1 and CDR2 (germline): DFQATT, SNEGSKA (reference sequence). The CDR3 is 11 residues long. V shed 6 bases and J 8 bases; nucleotides not matched to a gene: 3. The clonotype was recovered from a woman in her late teens or twenties with acute or convalescent COVID-19. The chain joins TRBV20-1 to TRBJ1-4; 7 nucleotides agree with TRBD1. Material for sequencing was peripheral blood. The CDR3 DNA is TGCAGTGCCCCGGACAGGGAAAAACTGTTTTTT. Translation: CSAPDREKLFF.